This entry concerns a single TCR beta chain. Its antigen is not known. These data originate in a study of blood T cells in healthy people across ages. Findings and caveats of the study: In long-lived donors, naive CD4+ cell counts and diversity exceeded those of aged donors.

Germline V gene lookup returns CDR1 LGHDT and CDR2 YNNKEL (reference sequence). The CDR3 is 16 amino acids. The sample providers were healthy Caucasian people from Russia, aged roughly 6 to 100. Alongside a J-beta primer mix, a sample-barcoded 5' primer served in a second PCR lasting roughly 7 to 11 cycles. TCRdb reprocessed the 5' RACE reads with MiXCR, giving one entry per CDR3 protein. The data contain 600,000 to 800,000 distinct CDR3 sequences, 20% to 25% of them singletons. This clonotype was obtained from a man between 70 and 80 years old in good health. The chain is built from TRBV3-1 and TRBJ2-1; TRBD2 matches at 13 bases. The last part of the DNA fits TRBJ2-7 better; the J call may be wrong. The sequencing input was blood. CDR3: CASSQDIGLAGAEQYF. The CDR3 bases are TGTGCCAGCAGCCAAGATATCGGACTAGCGGGAGCCGAGCAGTACTTC.